This TCR delta chain is from a study of gamma-delta chains in newborns, infants, children. In its sample, this clone was seen a few times. The protein held in TCRdb is that of a much larger clone and does not match this DNA's translation at residue 8, likely because of a read error; the protein shown is translated from the DNA. J lost 5 bases, V lost 3 bases, and 3 bases had no gene match. The CDR3 covers 15 residues. The germline V gene encodes CDR1 GEAIGNYY and CDR2 EKD. TCRdb redid clone calling on the reads using CATT. The sample contains just over 5,500 delta-chain clones, under 0.5% of which appear only once.

This TCR was recovered from a child who was a newborn, infant or young child, either healthy, febrile or measles-vaccinated (not recorded which). Sequencing was done on a sample of blood. The chain joins TRDV2 to TRDJ3, with 7 bases that match TRDD3. The CDR3 coding sequence is TGTGCCTGTGACTGGGGGACCCGGGACACCCGACAGATGTTTTTC. It encodes CACDWGTRDTRQMFF.